This TCR beta chain appears in the sequencing data of a study of shared clonotypes between healthy human individuals. On the study more broadly: Each donor had three CD4 naive, three CD4 memory, two CD8 naive and one CD8 memory plate.

To note about this clone: The target antigen is unknown.

Trimming took off 6 bases at V and 0 bases at J, with 16 bases between the two ends. From germline, CDR1 is SQVTM and CDR2 ANQGSEA. The CDR3 runs 15 residues. General study findings and limits: Larger estimated richness was generally seen in naive subsets than in memory subsets. Lower generation probabilities were found for non-shared clonotypes than for those shared by all four donors.

Naive-designated CD8 cells lacked CD45RO, were positively enriched for CCR7, and omitted terminally differentiated effector memory CD45RA+ cells. Profiled with immunoSEQ multiplex PCR; TCRdb holds only in-frame clones, not every one. The sample yields about 2.1 million clones, about 93% seen once. This TCR was recovered from a man aged 18 to 29 in good health. Some clones in this sample may be carry-over from other donors' samples. The specimen sequenced was naive CD8+ T cells from PBMCs. This chain uses TRBV29-1 with TRBJ2-3; maybe TRBD2 (5 bases). CDR3 in amino acids: CSVELQRSSTDTQYF. The CDR3 nucleotides are TGCAGCGTGGAACTCCAGCGGAGCAGCACAGATACGCAGTATTTT.